This TCR beta chain was recovered during a study of shared clonotypes between healthy human individuals. Study observations and caveats: The rarefaction results pointed to incomplete sorted-subset sequencing despite large depth.

V shed 3 bases and J shed 4 bases, with 15 bases lying between them. CDR3 length: 15 amino acids. Germline loops: CDR1 MRHNA, CDR2 SNTAGT. The deep-level immunoSEQ assay was used. Sequencing used immunoSEQ multiplex PCR; TCRdb keeps in-frame clones, though not all of them. The profile covers around 2.1 million clones, with more than 90% appearing a single time and over 0.1% taken by the ten largest. On this clone: Its target is unknown.

The clonotype comes from a man younger than 35 in good health. The chain employs TRBV6-4 and TRBJ1-2; D uncertain. Sample: naive CD4+ T cells sorted from blood. Indicated subset: CD45RA+ positively selected. The CDR3 reads CASSEGYGSAYGYTF. CDR3 DNA: TGTGCCAGCAGTGAGGGTTATGGGAGTGCCTATGGCTACACCTTC.